The next 25 T cell receptor beta chains were all read from a single sample in a study of blood T cell repertoires in COVID-19. Method: immunoSEQ multiplex PCR; TCRdb's copy keeps in-frame clones and lacks some. The table lists hundreds of thousands of clones, about nine tenths of them singletons, with about 1.5% in the top ten. The source material was peripheral blood. These receptors were obtained from a woman in her twenties or thirties with active or convalescent COVID-19.

J is TRBJ1-3 and V is TRBV4-1; D is ambiguous. The CDR3 covers 17 residues. V was pared by 0 bases and J by 4 bases, with 16 bases between. The germline V gene encodes CDR1 MGHRA and CDR2 YSYEKL. The CDR3 region is CASSQDPGSSYGNTIYF. CDR3 DNA: TGCGCCAGCAGCCAAGATCCGGGGAGTTCGTACGGAAACACCATATATTTT.

The chain uses TRBV2 and TRBJ1-2; D gene ambiguous. Germline V gene sequence: CDR1 SNHLY, CDR2 FYNNEI. Trimming shortened V by 5 bases and J by 5 bases, and 12 bases separated the two germline ends. The CDR3 is made up of 13 amino acids. DNA of the CDR3: TGTGCCAGCAGTCCAACTAGTGGGTATGGCTACACCTTC. It specifies CASSPTSGYGYTF.

The count of this clone is one. The V call is TRBV28, the J call TRBJ1-4; tentatively, D is TRBD1 (5 bases). The V and J ends lost 2 bases and 6 bases respectively, with 13 bases between them. The germline CDR1 and CDR2 sequences are MDHEN and SYDVKM. The length of the CDR3 is 15 residues. The CDR3 nucleotides are TGTGCCAGCAGTTTAGGACGGGGAGGGGATGAAAAACTGTTTTTT. Protein product: CASSLGRGGDEKLFF.

The V call is TRBV7-2, the J call TRBJ1-1; maybe TRBD1 (6 bases). This CDR3 has 14 residues. Germline loops: CDR1 SGHTA, CDR2 FQGNSA. Trimming stripped 3 bases from V and 5 bases from J, with 13 bases between. CDR3 residues: CASSFASQGTEAFF. CDR3 DNA: TGTGCCAGCAGCTTTGCGTCCCAGGGGACTGAAGCTTTCTTT.

V is TRBV5-1 and J is TRBJ1-5; D remains ambiguous. The V and J ends lost 4 bases and 5 bases respectively, with 10 bases between them. The CDR3 runs to 13 residues. Germline values: CDR1 SGHRS, CDR2 YFSETQ. This CDR3 is CASSKDGDQPQHF. CDR3 in DNA: TGCGCCAGCAGCAAGGACGGGGATCAGCCCCAGCATTTT.

This rearrangement joins TRBV6-5 to TRBJ1-4; perhaps TRBD1 as D (6 bases). The germline CDR1 and CDR2 sequences are MNHEY and SVGAGI. This CDR3 comprises 15 residues. V lost 1 base and J 7 bases, leaving 13 bases between the germline ends. CDR3 protein: CASSYWSSGVEKLFF. CDR3 sequence (DNA): TGTGCCAGCAGTTACTGGTCGTCAGGGGTTGAAAAACTGTTTTTT.

This chain connects TRBV4-1 to TRBJ2-1; TRBD2 agrees at 10 bases. The CDR3 has 16 residues. CDR1 is MGHRA and CDR2 is YSYEKL in the germline V gene. V shed 1 base and J 6 bases; nucleotides not matched to a gene: 6. Here the CDR3 DNA reads TGCGCCAGCAGCCAAGGGCTAGCGGGGGACCGCAATGAGCAGTTCTTC. It encodes CASSQGLAGDRNEQFF.

This clone was seen only once. The chain couples TRBV6-1 to TRBJ1-5; 11 nucleotides line up with TRBD1. Trimming cost V 3 bases and J 0 bases; bases outside gene matches: 1. CDR3 length: 16 amino acids. The germline V gene encodes CDR1 MNHNS and CDR2 SASEGT. The DNA for the CDR3 is TGTGCCAGCAGTGACGGGACAGGGGGTAGCAATCAGCCCCAGCATTTT. Its protein product is CASSDGTGGSNQPQHF.

The chain recombines TRBV4-1 with TRBJ1-4; 7 nucleotides match TRBD1. The CDR3 contains 15 residues. With V trimmed by 10 bases and J by 4 bases, 12 bases remained unmatched. Germline CDR1 reads MGHRA; CDR2 reads YSYEKL. CDR3 nucleotides: TGCGCCACCCGCCTCGTAGACAGGGATAATGAAAAACTGTTTTTT. It specifies CATRLVDRDNEKLFF.

The rearrangement links TRBV7-6 to TRBJ2-2, with TRBD1 matching 7 bases. The CDR3 is 15 residues long. Germline V CDR1 and CDR2: SGHVS, FNYEAQ. V trimming: 5 bases; J trimming: 7 bases; junction bases outside the gene matches: 10. The CDR3 nucleotides read TGTGCCAGCAGCCGAACGACAGGGTTTGTCGGGGAGCTGTTTTTT. Protein: CASSRTTGFVGELFF.

The chain carries TRBV27 and TRBJ2-3; 7 bases fit TRBD2. From germline, CDR1 is MNHEY and CDR2 SMNVEV (reference sequence). This CDR3 has 15 amino acids. V lost 6 bases and J lost 6; bases outside the gene matches: 12. In DNA, the CDR3 is TGTGCCAGCAGGAGACTAGCCGTTCTTGGGGATACGCAGTATTTT. This translates into CASRRLAVLGDTQYF.

This sequence joins TRBV10-1 and TRBJ2-1; 13 bases align to TRBD2. J was trimmed by 2 bases and V by 6 bases; bases with no gene match: 7. Germline CDR1 WNHNN, CDR2 SYGVQD (reference sequence). The CDR3 has 17 amino acids. Here the CDR3 reads CASSWTSGGQTYNEQFF. CDR3 in DNA: TGCGCCAGCAGCTGGACTAGCGGGGGCCAAACCTACAATGAGCAGTTCTTC.

The chain carries TRBV7-9 and TRBJ1-6; 10 bases are shared with TRBD1. The CDR3 spans 15 residues. The V segment lost 4 bases and the J segment 4 bases; nucleotides outside the gene matches: 1. CDR1 and CDR2 from the germline V gene are SEHNR and FQNEAQ (reference sequence). The CDR3 DNA follows: TGTGCCAGCAGCTGGGGACAGGGGTATAATTCACCCCTCCACTTT. This sequence encodes CASSWGQGYNSPLHF.

This clone has only a few counts. This rearrangement joins TRBV10-2 to TRBJ1-2, with D perhaps matching TRBD1 (6 bases). V dropped 1 base and J dropped 3 bases, with 15 bases sitting between them. The CDR3 runs to 16 residues. Germline V gene sequence: CDR1 WSHSY, CDR2 SAAADI. CDR3 sequence: CASSEWGGRSDYGYTF. The CDR3 nucleotides read TGCGCCAGCAGTGAGTGGGGGGGCAGGAGTGACTATGGCTACACCTTC.

This chain uses TRBV4-1 with TRBJ2-5; D gene unclear. Trimming removed 1 base at V and 0 bases at J, with 9 bases between. The V gene's germline CDR1 is MGHRA and CDR2 YSYEKL. The CDR3 contains 15 residues. CDR3 DNA: TGCGCCAGCAGCCAAGGCGGAGTGTACCAAGAGACCCAGTACTTC. This gives the protein CASSQGGVYQETQYF.

The chain couples TRBV7-8 to TRBJ1-2; no definite D call. The CDR3 runs 16 residues. Trimming removed 0 bases from V and 7 bases from J, with 18 bases in between. Looked up from germline, CDR1 is SGHVS and CDR2 is FQNEAQ. CDR3 sequence: CASSLAEVHASFGYTF. CDR3 coding DNA: TGTGCCAGCAGCTTAGCGGAGGTACACGCTTCCTTTGGCTACACCTTC. Together with reference TRBV7-8 and TRBJ1-2, the CDR3 gives the full variable domain: GAGVSQSPRYKVAKRGQDVALRCDPISGHVSLFWYQQALGQGPEFLTYFQNEAQLDKSGLPSDRFFAERPEGSVSTLKIQRTQQEDSAVYLCASSLAEVHASFGYTFGSGTRLTVV.

The V call is TRBV30, the J call TRBJ1-5; D unclear. This CDR3 contains 13 residues. Germline V gene lookup returns CDR1 GTSNPN and CDR2 SVGIG (reference sequence). V was pared by 1 base and J by 3 bases, with 7 bases between. DNA of the CDR3: TGTGCCTGGAGTGGACACAACAATCAGCCCCAGCATTTT. It is translated as CAWSGHNNQPQHF.

This sequence joins TRBV5-1 and TRBJ2-1; 9 bases map to TRBD1. Germline CDR1 reads SGHRS; CDR2 reads YFSETQ. The CDR3 covers 14 residues. The J segment lost 5 bases and the V segment lost 3 bases, leaving 3 bases of the junction unmatched. The CDR3 loop is CASSWDREDNEQFF. The CDR3 DNA follows: TGCGCCAGCAGCTGGGACAGGGAGGACAATGAGCAGTTCTTC. Looking up the rest from reference TRBV5-1 and TRBJ2-1 gives the full variable domain: KAGVTQTPRYLIKTRGQQVTLSCSPISGHRSVSWYQQTPGQGLQFLFEYFSETQRNKGNFPGRFSGRQFSNSRSEMNVSTLELGDSALYLCASSWDREDNEQFFGPGTRLTVL.

The V and J genes are TRBV10-3 and TRBJ1-1, with 8 nucleotides matching TRBD1. The germline V gene encodes CDR1 ENHRY and CDR2 SYGVKD. The ends lost 2 bases at V and 5 bases at J; junction bases unmatched: 7. The CDR3 has 15 residues. The CDR3 bases are TGTGCCATCAGTGAGGGACAGGGTATTAGAACTGAAGCTTTCTTT. Protein product: CAISEGQGIRTEAFF.

V usage is TRBV11-2 and J usage is TRBJ1-2; D uncertain. Looked up from germline, CDR1 is SGHAT and CDR2 is FQNNGV. Between the trimmed V and J ends, which lost 6 bases and 6 bases, there was a span of 17 bases. CDR3 length equals 14 residues. The CDR3 DNA is TGTGCCAGCAGTCATCCGCGCTTGGCGGATGGCTACACCTTC. Protein product: CASSHPRLADGYTF.

This clone appeared a few times. The J gene is TRBJ1-2, the V gene TRBV6-1; D may be TRBD1 (5 bases). Trimming took off 2 bases at V and 7 bases at J, with 17 bases between the two ends. Germline V lookup: CDR1 MNHNS, CDR2 SASEGT. The CDR3 is 15 residues long. The CDR3 DNA sequence: TGTGCCAGCAGTGAACATTCGGGGGGTACGGTTGGCTACACCTTC. It codes for CASSEHSGGTVGYTF.

This chain connects TRBV10-3 to TRBJ1-1; tentatively, D is TRBD1 (5 bases). The V gene lost 7 bases and the J gene lost 11 bases, with 20 bases spanning the gap. This CDR3 has 13 amino acids. Germline V gives CDR1 ENHRY, CDR2 SYGVKD. CDR3 amino acids: CAIKGEGSVGAFF. In nucleotides, the CDR3 is TGTGCCATCAAAGGGGAAGGCTCGGTGGGTGCTTTCTTT.

Turning to this clone: In the same sample, other DNA sequences code for this CDR3. The chain combines TRBV6-1 with TRBJ1-2; no clear D. Germline-derived CDR1 and CDR2 are MNHNS and SASEGT. V dropped 3 bases and J dropped 1 base, with 6 bases sitting between them. The CDR3 consists of 13 residues. The CDR3 coding sequence is TGTGCCAGCAGTGAGGCGGGTAACTATGGCTACACCTTC. Translated, it gives CASSEAGNYGYTF.

This clone was counted once. The chain employs TRBV19 and TRBJ2-3, with TRBD1 matching over 12 bases. The CDR3 sequence is 15 residues long. V dropped 4 bases and J dropped 4; count of bases not matched to a gene: 3. Germline V gives CDR1 LNHDA, CDR2 SQIVND (reference sequence). CDR3 nucleotide sequence: TGTGCCAGTAGTACCGGGACAGGGGGCTCAGATACGCAGTATTTT. Protein: CASSTGTGGSDTQYF. Together with reference TRBV19 and TRBJ2-3, the CDR3 gives the full variable domain: DGGITQSPKYLFRKEGQNVTLSCEQNLNHDAMYWYRQDPGQGLRLIYYSQIVNDFQKGDIAEGYSVSREKKESFPLTVTSAQKNPTAFYLCASSTGTGGSDTQYFGPGTRLTVL.

The chain employs TRBV29-1 and TRBJ2-1; 7 positions agree with TRBD2. Germline-derived CDR1 and CDR2 are SQVTM and ANQGSEA. The trim removed 5 bases at V and 4 bases at J, leaving 14 bases unmatched. The CDR3 spans 16 residues. The CDR3 here is CSVSRTRLEDYNEQFF. The DNA for the CDR3 is TGCAGCGTTTCGAGGACTAGACTAGAGGATTACAATGAGCAGTTCTTC.